This T cell receptor beta chain was obtained from a study of shared clonotypes between healthy human individuals. Method: immunoSEQ multiplex PCR; TCRdb's copy keeps in-frame clones and lacks some. The sample includes under 850,000 clones, about two thirds of them seen just once. This CDR3 region has 15 residues. Germline CDR1 MNHNS, CDR2 SASEGT. Trimming took off 7 bases at V and 0 bases at J, with 13 bases between the two ends. Input material: memory CD4+ T cells sorted from blood. Subset described: CD45RA-negative fraction. The chain joins TRBV6-1 to TRBJ1-3, with D maybe TRBD1 (6 bases). The sequence was collected from a woman in her 30s in good health. This CDR3 is CASTTGTSSGNTIYF. CDR3 bases: TGTGCCAGCACAACAGGGACCAGCTCTGGAAACACCATATATTTT.